Below, one T cell receptor (beta chain) is given with its context. This sample stems from a study of blood T cell repertoires in COVID-19. Authors' data handling: The assay estimated nucleated cells by amplifying reference gene primers. Libraries were prepared by immunoSEQ multiplex PCR; TCRdb keeps only in-frame clonotypes and omits some of them. That table furnishes V, J and clone size, whereas the DNA furnished D and trimming. This table has about 210,000 clones, approximately 81% appearing once. Recruitment covered fewer than 25 US areas and drew participants whose ages spanned about 18 to 89 years. This sequence was found in a woman aged 50 to 65 with acute COVID-19. Input material: PBMCs or T cells enriched from blood (not recorded which).

This chain's CDR3 is CSALTSATQYF. The CDR3 DNA is TGCAGTGCTCTGACTAGCGCTACGCAGTATTTT. The J gene is TRBJ2-3, the V gene TRBV20-1, with TRBD2 matching 8 bases. V dropped 5 bases and J dropped 8; count of bases not matched to a gene: 3. CDR3 length: 11 residues. Germline CDR1 reads DFQATT; CDR2 reads SNEGSKA (reference sequence).